The rows below give T cell receptor beta chains drawn from one sample of a study of T cell responses to AZD1222 COVID-19 vaccine. Method: immunoSEQ multiplex PCR; TCRdb's copy keeps in-frame clones and lacks some. Counted here are some 97,000 clones, 87% occurring once; the ten biggest clones make up 3.5% to 4.5%. The source material was peripheral blood, sampled on day 0 of MenACWY control vaccination. These receptors all stem from an adult in good health. The CDR3 runs from the conserved cysteine through the conserved F or W.

v_gene	j_gene	CDR3aa
TRBV6-1	TRBJ2-7	CASSEVWGYNEQYF
TRBV3-1/TRBV3-2	TRBJ1-2	CASSQGDRGGGYTF
TRBV5-8	TRBJ1-2	CASSLGDTMNYGYTF
TRBV4-3	TRBJ2-7	CASSQQGAPYEQYF
TRBV28	TRBJ2-5	CASSSRGGETQYF
TRBV25-1	TRBJ1-2	CASSLQGGQGDGYTF
TRBV5-5	TRBJ2-7	CASSLGSVRRTYYEQYF
TRBV3-1/TRBV3-2	TRBJ1-2	CASSPLHTGGQGYTF
TRBV28	TRBJ1-4	CASSTHRGTNEKLFF
TRBV28	TRBJ1-1	CASSSIDRVNTEAFF